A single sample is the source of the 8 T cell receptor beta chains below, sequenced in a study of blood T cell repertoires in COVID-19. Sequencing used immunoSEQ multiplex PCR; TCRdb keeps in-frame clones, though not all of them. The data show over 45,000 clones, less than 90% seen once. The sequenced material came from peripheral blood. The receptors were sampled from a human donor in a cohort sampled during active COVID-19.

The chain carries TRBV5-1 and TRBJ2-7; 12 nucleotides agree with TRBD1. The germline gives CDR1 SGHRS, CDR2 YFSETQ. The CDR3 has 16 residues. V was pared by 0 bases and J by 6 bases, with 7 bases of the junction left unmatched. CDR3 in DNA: TGCGCCAGCAGCTTGGGCCCGGGACAGGGGGCTGGCGAGCAGTACTTC. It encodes CASSLGPGQGAGEQYF.

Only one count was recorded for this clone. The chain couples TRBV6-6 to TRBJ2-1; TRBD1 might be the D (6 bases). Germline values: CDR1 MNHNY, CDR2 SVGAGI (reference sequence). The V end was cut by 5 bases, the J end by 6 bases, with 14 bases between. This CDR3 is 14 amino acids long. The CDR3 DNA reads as TGTGCCAGCAGTCCACGGGACACCCGCAATGAGCAGTTCTTC. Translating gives CASSPRDTRNEQFF.

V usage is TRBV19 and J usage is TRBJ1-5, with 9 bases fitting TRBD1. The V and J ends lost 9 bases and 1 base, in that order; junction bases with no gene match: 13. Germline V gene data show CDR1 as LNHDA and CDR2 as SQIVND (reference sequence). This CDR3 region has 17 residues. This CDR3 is CASRTGQTGGSNQPQHF. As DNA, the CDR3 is TGTGCCAGCCGTACGGGGCAAACAGGGGGCAGCAATCAGCCCCAGCATTTT.

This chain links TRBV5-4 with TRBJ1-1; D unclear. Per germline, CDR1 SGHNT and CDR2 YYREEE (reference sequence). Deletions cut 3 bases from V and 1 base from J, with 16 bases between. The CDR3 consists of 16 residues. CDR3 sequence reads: CASSSGASWSNTEAFF. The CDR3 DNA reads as TGTGCCAGCAGCTCGGGAGCCTCGTGGTCGAACACTGAAGCTTTCTTT.

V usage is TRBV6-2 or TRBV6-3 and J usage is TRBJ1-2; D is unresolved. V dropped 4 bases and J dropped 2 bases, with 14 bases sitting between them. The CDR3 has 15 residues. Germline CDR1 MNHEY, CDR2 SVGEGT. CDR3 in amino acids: CASSFPSRLNYGYTF. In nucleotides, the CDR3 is TGTGCCAGCAGTTTCCCCTCCAGATTAAACTATGGCTACACCTTC.

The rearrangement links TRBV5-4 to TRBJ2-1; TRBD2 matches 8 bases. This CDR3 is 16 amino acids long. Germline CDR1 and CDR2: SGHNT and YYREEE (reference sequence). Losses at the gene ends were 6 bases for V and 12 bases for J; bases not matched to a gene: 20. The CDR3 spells CASTRSRASGSLGQFF. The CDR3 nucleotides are TGTGCCAGCACCAGAAGTCGGGCTAGCGGGTCCCTTGGGCAGTTCTTC.

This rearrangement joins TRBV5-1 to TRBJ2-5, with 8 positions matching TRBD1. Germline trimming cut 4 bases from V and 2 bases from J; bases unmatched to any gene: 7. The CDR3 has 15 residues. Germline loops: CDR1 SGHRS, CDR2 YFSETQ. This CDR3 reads CASSPVGQGQETQYF. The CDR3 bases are TGCGCCAGCAGCCCCGTCGGACAGGGACAAGAGACCCAGTACTTC. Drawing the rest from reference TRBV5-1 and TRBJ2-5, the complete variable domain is KAGVTQTPRYLIKTRGQQVTLSCSPISGHRSVSWYQQTPGQGLQFLFEYFSETQRNKGNFPGRFSGRQFSNSRSEMNVSTLELGDSALYLCASSPVGQGQETQYFGPGTRLLVL.

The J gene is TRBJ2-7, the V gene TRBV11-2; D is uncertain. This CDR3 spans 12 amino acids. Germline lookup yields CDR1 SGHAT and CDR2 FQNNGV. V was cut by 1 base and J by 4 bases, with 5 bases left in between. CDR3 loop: CASSLGEYEQYF. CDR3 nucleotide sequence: TGTGCCAGCAGCTTAGGAGAGTACGAGCAGTACTTC.